The present entry profiles one TCR beta chain with its context. This sample stems from a study of neoadjuvant anti-PD-1 for oral cavity cancer. For the study at large: Non-progressing patients received a fourth nivolumab dose near day 43, then surgery on days 50-56.

Patients had HPV-negative, locally advanced oral cavity squamous cell carcinoma. Germline V lookup: CDR1 SNHLY, CDR2 FYNNEI. Losses at the gene ends were 6 bases for V and 6 bases for J; bases not matched to a gene: 10. The CDR3 totals 16 residues. Six replicates per PBMC sample, mostly from 400 to 500 ng of genomic DNA. Generated by immunoSEQ multiplex PCR, the TCRdb table keeps only in-frame clones and is missing some. The sample holds about 16,000 clones, 64% seen once. The sample was PBMCs, taken before nivolumab (anti-PD-1) treatment. This chain links TRBV2 with TRBJ2-2; 10 bases fit TRBD1. The source is a person between 40 and 80 years old with oral cavity squamous cell carcinoma. The CDR3 sequence is CASSLDSGTGAGELFF. The CDR3 coding sequence is TGTGCCAGCAGCCTCGACTCCGGGACAGGGGCCGGGGAGCTGTTTTTT.